Following are 5 T cell receptor beta chains from one sample sequenced in a study of blood T cell repertoires in COVID-19. Repertoires were generated with immunoSEQ multiplex PCR, while TCRdb's copy carries only in-frame clones and drops some. The data show about 210,000 clones, around 92% seen once. Sequenced: peripheral blood. Source of these receptors: a young man with acute or convalescent COVID-19.

The chain links TRBV19 to TRBJ1-2, with D maybe TRBD1 (6 bases). Trimming removed 4 bases at V and 3 bases at J, with 9 bases between. The CDR3 consists of 13 residues. CDR1 LNHDA and CDR2 SQIVND come from the germline V gene (reference sequence). In DNA form, the CDR3 reads TGTGCCAGTAGTACGGACAGAGACTATGGCTACACCTTC. It is translated as CASSTDRDYGYTF.

The V gene is TRBV28, the J gene TRBJ2-7, with TRBD1 matching 8 bases. The trim removed 4 bases at V and 2 bases at J, leaving 19 bases unmatched. This CDR3 has 19 amino acids. Germline V CDR1 and CDR2: MDHEN, SYDVKM. CDR3: CASSSPRPGTGGFPYEQYF. DNA of the CDR3: TGTGCCAGCAGTTCTCCTAGGCCCGGGACAGGAGGTTTCCCCTACGAGCAGTACTTC.

The chain uses TRBV9 and TRBJ2-1, with 13 bases identical to TRBD2. After removal of 3 bases from V and 5 bases from J, the junction contained 2 bases not matched to a gene. This CDR3 spans 15 amino acids. From germline, CDR1 is SGDLS and CDR2 YYNGEE. The CDR3 DNA is TGTGCCAGCAGCGCGGGACTAGCGGGGAACAATGAGCAGTTCTTC. Protein product: CASSAGLAGNNEQFF.

This clone was counted a single time. The genes are TRBV2 and TRBJ1-2; a weak D match, TRBD1 (6 bases). V shed 6 bases and J shed 7 bases, with 15 bases lying between them. The CDR3 runs to 13 residues. CDR1 and CDR2 (germline): SNHLY, FYNNEI. DNA of the CDR3: TGTGCCAGCAGCCAAAACAGGGAGGGTGGCTACACCTTC. Residues: CASSQNREGGYTF.

The V call is TRBV6-5, the J call TRBJ2-5, with 7 bases identical to TRBD1. From germline, CDR1 is MNHEY and CDR2 SVGAGI. The CDR3 is 13 residues long. V shed 6 bases, J shed 3 bases, and the junction held 4 bases outside the gene matches. The DNA of the CDR3 is TGTGCCAGCAGGGTACAGGGGAAAGAGACCCAGTACTTC. Protein: CASRVQGKETQYF.